The 4 T cell receptor beta chains listed next were all sequenced from one sample in a study of blood T cell repertoires in COVID-19 (dated by TCRdb to about 2020). The method was the immunoSEQ multiplex PCR assay. TCRdb mirrors the immuneACCESS table, restricted to in-frame sequences. Some clones are absent from its copies; in checked studies, under half trace to an unresolved V gene, and the reason for the others is unknown. This sample gives fewer than 200,000 clones in total; about 75% of them show up just once. The ten largest clones represent about 25% of the sample. The sample was peripheral blood. All receptors come from a woman in her 70s with acute or convalescent COVID-19.

The rearrangement links TRBV2 to TRBJ1-1; TRBD1 aligns across 7 bases. The V and J ends lost 5 bases and 4 bases, in that order; junction bases with no gene match: 7. Germline CDR1 SNHLY, CDR2 FYNNEI. CDR3 length: 14 amino acids. In DNA form, the CDR3 reads TGTGCCAGCAGTAGAATCGCAGGGGGCACTGAAGCTTTCTTT. Its protein product is CASSRIAGGTEAFF. The full variable domain, in which reference TRBV2 and TRBJ1-1 provide the parts outside the CDR3, is EPEVTQTPSHQVTQMGQEVILRCVPISNHLYFYWYRQILGQKVEFLVSFYNNEISEKSEIFDDQFSVERPDGSNFTLKIRSTKLEDSAMYFCASSRIAGGTEAFFGQGTRLTVV.

This rearrangement joins TRBV6-5 to TRBJ2-7, with D hard to call. The V gene lost 7 bases and the J gene lost 6 bases, with 19 bases spanning the gap. CDR1 is MNHEY and CDR2 is SVGAGI in the germline V gene. The CDR3 has 14 residues. The CDR3 region has the DNA TGTGCCAGCACCGAGGCCCATCGAACCGGCGAGCAGTACTTC. Its translation: CASTEAHRTGEQYF.

The rearrangement links TRBV3-1 (or the pseudogene TRBV3-2) to TRBJ2-3, with D unresolved. The length of the CDR3 is 15 residues. V lost 2 bases and J 0 bases, leaving 9 bases between the germline ends. Germline V gives CDR1 LGHDT, CDR2 YNNKEL (reference sequence). The CDR3 here is CASSQFAGSTDTQYF. In DNA, the CDR3 is TGTGCCAGCAGCCAATTCGCAGGAAGCACAGATACGCAGTATTTT.

The CDR3 nucleotides are TGTGCCAGTAGTATGGGGGGGGCCTATGGCTACACCTTC. It specifies CASSMGGAYGYTF. The rearrangement links TRBV19 to TRBJ1-2; possibly TRBD1 for D (6 bases). CDR3 size: 13 residues. The V end lost 3 bases, the J end lost 4 bases, and 9 bases lay between the germline ends. Germline V lookup: CDR1 LNHDA, CDR2 SQIVND (reference sequence).